These 12 T cell receptor beta chains originate from one sample sequenced in a study of T cells in Graves' hyperthyroidism and ophthalmopathy. TCR beta CDR3 sequences were amplified from RNA transcripts. Using the HTBI primer set, a first-round RT-PCR was run on the TCR CDR3. MiXCR, applied by TCRdb to the multiplex PCR reads, yields one record per CDR3 protein. The sample records approximately 250,000 distinct CDR3 sequences, almost 25% being singletons. What was sequenced was blood. These receptors all stem from a woman aged 40-49 years with Graves' ophthalmopathy.

This rearrangement joins TRBV27 to TRBJ2-7, with D possibly being TRBD1 (6 bases). The germline CDR1 and CDR2 sequences are MNHEY and SMNVEV (reference sequence). Trimming stripped 7 bases from V and 6 bases from J, with 13 bases between. The CDR3 runs to 12 residues. CDR3 DNA sequence: TGTGCCAGCACCGGAGGCAGGGGCGAGCAGTACTTC. This codes for CASTGGRGEQYF.

In this sample, this clonotype turned up many times. The genes are TRBV5-1 and TRBJ2-7; 8 nucleotides line up with TRBD1. J was trimmed by 3 bases and V by 3 bases; bases with no gene match: 8. The CDR3 loop spans 15 amino acids. Germline V lookup: CDR1 SGHRS, CDR2 YFSETQ. The CDR3 is CASSYRTGSSYEQYF. The CDR3 DNA reads as TGCGCCAGCAGCTACCGGACAGGGAGTAGCTACGAGCAGTACTTC.

This clonotype was detected many times. The chain combines TRBV29-1 with TRBJ2-7, with D perhaps given as TRBD1 or TRBD2 (7 bases each). V lost 7 bases and J 4 bases, leaving 23 bases between the germline ends. The CDR3 is 15 residues long. Germline loops: CDR1 SQVTM, CDR2 ANQGSEA. CDR3 loop: CSGQGTQGGTYEQYF. The DNA for the CDR3 is TGCAGCGGCCAAGGGACCCAGGGGGGGACTTACGAGCAGTACTTC.

This clonotype was counted many times. This chain links TRBV11-2 with TRBJ2-7; TRBD1 agrees at 8 bases. CDR1 and CDR2 from the germline V gene are SGHAT and FQNNGV. The CDR3 runs to 16 residues. Germline trimming cut 3 bases from V and 2 bases from J; bases unmatched to any gene: 9. CDR3 protein: CASSFEDRAFTYEQYF. The CDR3 region has the DNA TGTGCCAGCAGCTTCGAGGACAGGGCATTCACCTACGAGCAGTACTTC.

This clonotype was seen ten or more times. The CDR3 DNA reads as TGCAGTGCTCCAGCGGGACAAAACATCTATGGCTACACCTTC. Amino acid sequence: CSAPAGQNIYGYTF. This chain uses TRBV20-1 with TRBJ1-2, with D tentatively TRBD1 (6 bases). The CDR3 covers 14 residues. Looked up from germline, CDR1 is DFQATT and CDR2 is SNEGSKA (reference sequence). The V end was cut by 5 bases, the J end by 4 bases, with 17 bases between.

At least ten counts were recorded for this clonotype. The gene calls are TRBV7-8 and TRBJ1-5, with D uncertain. V was cut by 2 bases and J by 5 bases, with 7 bases left in between. This CDR3 has 13 amino acids. CDR1 SGHVS and CDR2 FQNEAQ come from the germline V gene. CDR3 residues: CASSLLEDQPQHF. In DNA form, the CDR3 reads TGTGCCAGCAGCTTATTGGAGGATCAGCCCCAGCATTTT. Supplemented by reference TRBV7-8 and TRBJ1-5, the full variable domain reads GAGVSQSPRYKVAKRGQDVALRCDPISGHVSLFWYQQALGQGPEFLTYFQNEAQLDKSGLPSDRFFAERPEGSVSTLKIQRTQQEDSAVYLCASSLLEDQPQHFGDGTRLSIL.

The chain uses TRBV11-1 and TRBJ1-1; tentatively, D is TRBD1 (6 bases). Germline V gives CDR1 SGHAT, CDR2 FQDESV (reference sequence). This CDR3 has 17 residues. V was trimmed by 2 bases and J by 0 bases, leaving 16 bases between them. The CDR3 DNA reads TGTGCCAGCAGCTTATCGGGACATCGGCTCATGAACACTGAAGCTTTCTTT. This encodes CASSLSGHRLMNTEAFF.

The chain employs TRBV6-1 and TRBJ1-1; possibly TRBD1 for D (5 bases). This CDR3 spans 13 amino acids. The V and J ends lost 6 bases and 3 bases respectively, with 11 bases between them. Germline V gene data show CDR1 as MNHNS and CDR2 as SASEGT. CDR3 in amino acids: CASSRSRDTEAFF. As DNA, the CDR3 is TGTGCCAGCAGCAGAAGCAGGGACACTGAAGCTTTCTTT.

The V and J genes are TRBV6-5 and TRBJ1-2; D is uncertain. CDR1 is MNHEY, CDR2 SVGAGI, per germline. Trimming stripped 2 bases from V and 8 bases from J, with 9 bases between. The CDR3 length is 12 residues. The CDR3 protein is CASSYINGGYTF. The CDR3 DNA reads as TGTGCCAGCAGTTACATAAATGGGGGCTACACCTTC.

This clonotype was observed at least ten times. The CDR3 reads CASSIVERLYEQYF. The CDR3 nucleotides are TGTGCCAGCAGCATCGTTGAGCGCCTCTACGAGCAGTACTTC. The chain recombines TRBV6-5 with TRBJ2-7; D unclear. This CDR3 has 14 amino acids. Germline loops: CDR1 MNHEY, CDR2 SVGAGI. Trimming left V 6 bases short and J 3 bases short, with 15 bases between.

This clonotype was recorded at least ten times. The chain employs TRBV6-1 and TRBJ2-7; 8 bases line up with TRBD2. CDR3 length: 14 residues. V shed 5 bases and J 3 bases; nucleotides not matched to a gene: 6. CDR1 and CDR2 from the germline V gene are MNHNS and SASEGT. The CDR3 bases are TGTGCCAGCAGTCCCTATAGCGGGAACTACGAGCAGTACTTC. Translation gives CASSPYSGNYEQYF.

A word on this clonotype: One junction end disagrees with the germline gene, perhaps due to a read error. The chain combines TRBV28 with TRBJ1-1, with D tentatively TRBD1 (5 bases). In germline, CDR1 is MDHEN, CDR2 SYDVKM. This CDR3 region has 14 residues. The CDR3 region is CASSLPAGRTEACF. CDR3 coding DNA: TGTGCCAGCAGTTTACCCGCAGGGCGGACTGAAGCTTGCTTT.